Reported below is one TCR beta chain. This sample stems from a study of Graves' ophthalmopathy and Graves' hyperthyroidism. Other autoimmune diseases, uncontrolled infections, pregnancy or lactation led to the exclusion of patients. As diagnostic evidence, clinical symptoms, serum thyroxine, TRAb, thyroid ultrasound and orbital computed tomography were relied upon. Germline V gene sequence: CDR1 SGHKS, CDR2 YYEKEE (reference sequence). The CDR3 consists of 17 residues. V trimming: 1 base; J trimming: 3 bases; junction bases outside the gene matches: 6. Scientists amplified the TCR beta CDR3 regions from RNA transcripts. First-round RT-PCR used HTBI primers; second-round multiplex PCR followed. MiXCR, applied by TCRdb to the multiplex PCR reads, yields one record per CDR3 protein. This table holds hundreds of thousands of distinct CDR3 sequences, roughly 39% found once.

Sequencing was carried out using peripheral blood. This chain links TRBV5-5 with TRBJ1-4; 10 bases match TRBD1. The sequence was collected from an adult man with Graves' ophthalmopathy. CDR3 DNA: TGTGCCAGCAGCTTGTCGACAGGGGGCGTTTCTAATGAAAAACTGTTTTTT. Its translation: CASSLSTGGVSNEKLFF.